This T cell receptor (beta chain) was retrieved from a study of blood T cell repertoires in COVID-19. Study-wide background: Collection of acute and convalescent COVID-19 samples took place in the United States, Italy and Spain. T cells, B-cell-depleted T cells, or PBMCs supplied cDNA or gDNA.

With 6 bases removed from V and 3 bases from J, the gap between germline ends came to 13 bases. This CDR3 is 14 amino acids long. The V gene's germline CDR1 is MDHEN and CDR2 SYDVKM. Per the authors' pipeline: Counts of nucleated cells, estimated from reference gene primer amplification, were obtained. The method was immunoSEQ multiplex PCR; TCRdb's version includes in-frame clones alone and lacks a portion of them. V, J and clone size are taken as reported in that table, and D and trimming were inferred from the DNA itself. The data show about 120,000 clones, roughly nine tenths seen once. J is TRBJ2-3 and V is TRBV28; TRBD2 is a possible D gene (5 bases). Sequencing was done on a sample of peripheral blood. This receptor was identified in a man between 65 and 79 years old with active or convalescent COVID-19. CDR3 sequence (DNA): TGTGCCAGCAGCTCCGGGGAGAGGACAGATACGCAGTATTTT. It yields the protein CASSSGERTDTQYF.